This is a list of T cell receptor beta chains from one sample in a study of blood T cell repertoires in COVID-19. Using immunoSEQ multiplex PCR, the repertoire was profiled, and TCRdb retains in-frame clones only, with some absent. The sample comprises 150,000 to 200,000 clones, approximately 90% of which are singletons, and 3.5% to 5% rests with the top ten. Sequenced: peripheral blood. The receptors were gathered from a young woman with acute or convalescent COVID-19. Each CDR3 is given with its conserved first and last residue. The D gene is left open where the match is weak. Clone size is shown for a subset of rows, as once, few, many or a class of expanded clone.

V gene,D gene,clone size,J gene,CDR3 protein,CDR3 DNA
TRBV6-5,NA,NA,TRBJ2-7,CASNLRSAYEQYF,TGTGCCAGCAACCTCAGATCTGCCTACGAGCAGTACTTC
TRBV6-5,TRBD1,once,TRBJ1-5,CASVTTTGANQPQHF,TGTGCCAGCGTCACGACAACAGGGGCCAATCAGCCCCAGCATTTT
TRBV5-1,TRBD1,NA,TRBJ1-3,CASRDSSGNTIYF,TGCGCCAGCCGGGACAGCTCTGGAAACACCATATATTTT
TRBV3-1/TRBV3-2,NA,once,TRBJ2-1,CASSKTGVGREQFF,TGTGCCAGCAGCAAGACGGGCGTGGGGAGGGAGCAGTTCTTC
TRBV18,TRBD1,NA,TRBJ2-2,CASSPSAGGTGELFF,TGTGCCAGCTCACCATCCGCAGGGGGCACCGGGGAGCTGTTTTTT
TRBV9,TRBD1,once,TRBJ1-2,CASSRDSYGYTF,TGTGCCAGCAGCAGGGACAGCTATGGCTACACCTTC
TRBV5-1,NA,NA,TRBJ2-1,CASSLSRQGQSYNEQFF,TGCGCCAGCAGCTTGTCGAGGCAGGGGCAGTCCTACAATGAGCAGTTCTTC
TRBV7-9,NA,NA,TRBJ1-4,CASSPEGGGIGEKLFF,TGTGCCAGCAGCCCCGAGGGAGGAGGGATTGGCGAAAAACTGTTTTTT
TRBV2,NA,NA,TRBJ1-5,CASRRVSQPQHF,TGTGCCAGCAGGAGGGTCAGTCAGCCCCAGCATTTT
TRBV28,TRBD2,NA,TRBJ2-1,CASSLLTGTSGNEQFF,TGTGCCAGCAGTTTACTAACCGGGACTAGTGGCAATGAGCAGTTCTTC
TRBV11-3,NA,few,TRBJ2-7,CASSFSRDSYEQYF,TGTGCCAGCAGCTTTTCTCGAGACTCCTACGAGCAGTACTTC
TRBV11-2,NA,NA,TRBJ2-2,CATARQGVTTGELFF,TGTGCCACTGCCAGGCAGGGCGTTACCACCGGGGAGCTGTTTTTT